Listed below are T cell receptor beta chains from one sample, sequenced in a study of graft-versus-host responses after intestinal transplantation. No cognate antigen is known for these TCRs. Profiled with immunoSEQ multiplex PCR; TCRdb holds only in-frame clones, not every one. The data hold about 90,000 clones, with around 93% observed a single time. The sample was unstimulated CD8+ T cells sorted from spleen or lymph node cells, taken before transplant. The receptors here all came from a human donor who was the organ donor for an intestinal transplant. CDR3s include the opening cysteine and the closing phenylalanine or tryptophan. A D gene is named only where the DNA matches it firmly. Not all rows give a size; the values are once, few, many and, for expanded clones, a class.

-,TRBJ1-6,few,TRBV6-8,CASSFLTHGVSSYNSPLHF,TGTGCCAGCAGTTTCCTGACGCACGGGGTTAGCTCCTATAATTCACCCCTCCACTTT
-,TRBJ1-5,-,TRBV27,CASTPGGNSNQPQHF,TGTGCCAGCACCCCCGGGGGAAATAGCAATCAGCCCCAGCATTTT
TRBD1,TRBJ2-7,once,TRBV19,CASGPGQTNSYEQYF,TGTGCCAGTGGACCGGGACAGACAAACTCCTACGAGCAGTACTTC
TRBD2,TRBJ2-7,-,TRBV7-9,CASSLTGTRGEQYF,TGTGCCAGCAGCCTCACCGGGACTAGGGGCGAGCAGTACTTC
-,TRBJ2-7,-,TRBV11-2,CASSPGYGILEQYF,TGTGCCAGCAGCCCCGGGTACGGGATCCTCGAGCAGTACTTC
TRBD2,TRBJ2-1,-,TRBV2,CASLAGVTYNEQFF,TGTGCCAGCTTAGCGGGAGTTACCTACAATGAGCAGTTCTTC
TRBD2,TRBJ2-6,-,TRBV4-1,CASSQDLWALAGERGANVLTF,TGCGCCAGCAGCCAAGATCTCTGGGCACTAGCGGGAGAACGTGGGGCCAACGTCCTGACTTTC
-,TRBJ1-2,-,TRBV9,CASSGAVGRGGYTF,TGTGCCAGCAGCGGGGCCGTGGGGCGAGGTGGCTACACCTTC
-,TRBJ2-1,-,TRBV4-2,CASSQYLKSRGGAIVQFF,TGTGCCAGCAGCCAATACCTAAAGTCGCGGGGCGGGGCAATTGTGCAGTTCTTC
-,TRBJ1-1,-,TRBV28,CASSPYPWVAENTEAFF,TGTGCCAGCAGTCCCTACCCCTGGGTGGCGGAGAACACTGAAGCTTTCTTT
-,TRBJ2-3,-,TRBV12-2,CASRLDSPLDTQYF,TGTGCAAGTCGCTTAGATTCTCCTTTGGATACGCAGTATTTT
TRBD2,TRBJ2-3,once,TRBV28,CASSFTASGLSTDTQYF,TGTGCCAGCAGTTTTACGGCTAGCGGTTTGAGCACAGATACGCAGTATTTT
TRBD2,TRBJ2-3,few,TRBV29-1,CSLNSGRTDTQYF,TGCAGCTTAAATAGCGGGCGCACAGATACGCAGTATTTT
-,TRBJ1-2,-,TRBV19,CASSPYPRRDGYTF,TGTGCCAGTAGTCCGTACCCACGGAGGGATGGCTACACCTTC
-,TRBJ2-7,-,TRBV7-7,CASSLGPSDSYEQYF,TGTGCTAGCAGCTTAGGTCCTAGCGACTCCTACGAGCAGTACTTC
-,TRBJ2-1,-,TRBV7-6,CASSEGRGGEQFF,TGTGCCAGCAGCGAAGGGCGGGGCGGCGAGCAGTTCTTC
-,TRBJ2-7,-,TRBV4-3,CASSASPGGSSYEQYF,TGCGCCAGCAGCGCAAGCCCGGGTGGGAGCTCCTACGAGCAGTACTTC
-,TRBJ2-1,-,TRBV19,CASRPGLTYNEQFF,TGTGCCAGTAGACCGGGACTTACCTACAATGAGCAGTTCTTC